Presented here are 15 T cell receptor beta chains from one specimen sequenced in a study of response to subunit inactivated influenza vaccine. Via MiXCR, TCRdb re-called the RT-PCR reads, giving one row per CDR3 protein. The sample lists 600,000 to 700,000 distinct CDR3 sequences; approximately 15% were seen once. Source: PBMCs from blood, taken roughly 15 days before vaccination. Every receptor here comes from a man between 45 and 60 years old who received an inactivated influenza vaccine.

This chain links TRBV6-2 or TRBV6-3 with TRBJ2-7, with 9 bases that match TRBD2. With 2 bases clipped from V and 5 bases from J, the junction kept 7 bases outside the gene matches. Germline V gene lookup returns CDR1 MNHEY and CDR2 SVGEGT. The CDR3 spans 15 residues. CDR3 sequence (DNA): TGTGCCAGCAGTTACAGGGTAGCGGGAGTTCACGAGCAGTACTTC. Protein product: CASSYRVAGVHEQYF.

This clonotype was found a few times. The CDR3 loop reads CASGPVTHSTEAFF. The CDR3 DNA reads as TGTGCCAGCGGTCCCGTGACTCACTCGACTGAAGCTTTCTTT. This rearrangement joins TRBV2 to TRBJ1-1; D gene uncertain. The V and J ends lost 8 bases and 5 bases respectively, with 18 bases between them. Germline CDR1 reads SNHLY; CDR2 reads FYNNEI. This CDR3 has 14 residues.

This clonotype showed up just a few times. V gene TRBV20-1 combines with J gene TRBJ2-7; tentatively, D is TRBD2 (5 bases). The CDR3 extends over 12 amino acids. CDR1 is DFQATT and CDR2 is SNEGSKA in the germline V gene (reference sequence). Between the trimmed V and J ends, which lost 6 bases and 3 bases, there was a span of 12 bases. DNA of the CDR3: TGCAGTGCGCAGCGGAGCTTCTACGAGCAGTACTTC. It codes for CSAQRSFYEQYF.

This clonotype was observed at least ten times. The rearrangement links TRBV29-1 to TRBJ2-2; 8 bases map to TRBD1. The V gene end was trimmed by 6 bases and the J gene end by 6 bases; junction bases not matched to a gene: 6. Germline V gene data show CDR1 as SQVTM and CDR2 as ANQGSEA. This CDR3 spans 13 amino acids. CDR3 residues: CSVRTGWAGELFF. The CDR3 nucleotides are TGCAGCGTCCGGACAGGGTGGGCCGGGGAGCTGTTTTTT.

This clonotype was counted a few times. The chain is built from TRBV5-1 and TRBJ1-1, with D perhaps matching TRBD1 (5 bases). Germline CDR1 reads SGHRS; CDR2 reads YFSETQ. The CDR3 is 14 residues long. The V end was cut by 4 bases, the J end by 7 bases, with 17 bases between. The CDR3 here is CASSLSGGGDEAFF. CDR3 bases: TGCGCCAGCAGCCTGTCGGGGGGTGGGGATGAAGCTTTCTTT.

The table lists this clonotype with a few counts. This rearrangement joins TRBV3-1 to TRBJ1-1; D is perhaps TRBD1 (6 bases). The CDR3 loop spans 14 amino acids. V was pared by 0 bases and J by 6 bases, with 11 bases between. CDR1 is LGHDT and CDR2 is YNNKEL in the germline V gene (reference sequence). CDR3 loop: CASSQEGGPPEAFF. CDR3 sequence (DNA): TGTGCCAGCAGCCAAGAAGGGGGACCCCCTGAAGCTTTCTTT.

The J gene is TRBJ2-1, the V gene TRBV7-3, with 11 bases matching TRBD1. The V gene's germline CDR1 is SGHTA and CDR2 FQGTGA. The CDR3 is 17 residues long. After removal of 0 bases from V and 1 base from J, the junction contained 2 bases not matched to a gene. The CDR3 protein is CASSLTGQGASYNEQFF. In DNA, the CDR3 is TGTGCCAGCAGCTTAACAGGACAGGGGGCTTCCTACAATGAGCAGTTCTTC. The complete variable domain, with remaining parts taken from reference TRBV7-3 and TRBJ2-1, reads GAGVSQTPSNKVTEKGKYVELRCDPISGHTALYWYRQSLGQGPEFLIYFQGTGAADDSGLPNDRFFAVRPEGSVSTLKIQRTERGDSAVYLCASSLTGQGASYNEQFFGPGTRLTVL.

The V and J genes are TRBV5-1 and TRBJ2-2, with D perhaps matching TRBD2 (5 bases). V lost 4 bases and J lost 4, with 17 bases in between. The CDR3 runs 16 residues. Germline CDR1 is SGHRS and CDR2 is YFSETQ. CDR3 sequence: CASSRLPGIITGELFF. CDR3 nucleotides: TGCGCCAGCAGCCGACTCCCGGGAATTATCACCGGGGAGCTGTTTTTT.

The J gene is TRBJ1-1, the V gene TRBV5-1, with TRBD1 matching 10 bases. Germline V gene data show CDR1 as SGHRS and CDR2 as YFSETQ. The CDR3 is 14 amino acids. V lost 4 bases and J lost 4; bases outside the gene matches: 4. CDR3 protein: CASSGRQGATEAFF. DNA for the CDR3: TGCGCCAGCAGCGGACGACAGGGGGCCACTGAAGCTTTCTTT. The variable domain in full, with the rest retrieved from reference TRBV5-1 and TRBJ1-1, is KAGVTQTPRYLIKTRGQQVTLSCSPISGHRSVSWYQQTPGQGLQFLFEYFSETQRNKGNFPGRFSGRQFSNSRSEMNVSTLELGDSALYLCASSGRQGATEAFFGQGTRLTVV.

J is TRBJ1-1 and V is TRBV5-1; D is unresolved. The germline CDR1 and CDR2 sequences are SGHRS and YFSETQ. This CDR3 contains 13 residues. V lost 4 bases, J lost 1 base, and 8 bases lay in between. The CDR3 DNA sequence: TGCGCCAGCAGCAAAAGGGAGAACACTGAAGCTTTCTTT. It translates to CASSKRENTEAFF.

This clonotype was picked up many times. This sequence joins TRBV5-1 and TRBJ2-7, with a tentative D call TRBD2 (6 bases). The ends were cut back, 5 bases at V and 0 bases at J, with 12 bases in the middle. CDR3 size: 14 residues. In germline, CDR1 is SGHRS, CDR2 YFSETQ. CDR3 DNA sequence: TGCGCCAGCAGTTGGGGGGACTTCTCCTACGAGCAGTACTTC. This encodes CASSWGDFSYEQYF. Full variable domain (rest looked up from reference TRBV5-1 and TRBJ2-7): KAGVTQTPRYLIKTRGQQVTLSCSPISGHRSVSWYQQTPGQGLQFLFEYFSETQRNKGNFPGRFSGRQFSNSRSEMNVSTLELGDSALYLCASSWGDFSYEQYFGPGTRLTVT.

This clonotype was observed a handful of times. The chain uses TRBV9 and TRBJ2-7; possibly TRBD2 for D (5 bases). This CDR3 has 15 amino acids. CDR1 SGDLS and CDR2 YYNGEE come from the germline V gene. V shed 2 bases and J shed 0 bases, with 12 bases lying between them. The CDR3 loop is CASSVGEGVSYEQYF. CDR3 coding DNA: TGTGCCAGCAGCGTCGGAGAGGGAGTCTCCTACGAGCAGTACTTC.

The chain links TRBV10-3 to TRBJ2-2; D is perhaps TRBD2 (6 bases). Germline assignment: CDR1 ENHRY and CDR2 SYGVKD. V lost 5 bases, J lost 6 bases, and 10 bases lay in between. The CDR3 is made up of 13 amino acids. The DNA of the CDR3 is TGTGCCATCAGTTCATCGGGGGCCGGGGAGCTGTTTTTT. Translation gives CAISSSGAGELFF.

This clonotype was detected only a few times. This rearrangement joins TRBV28 to TRBJ2-1, with D unresolved. CDR1 and CDR2 from the germline V gene are MDHEN and SYDVKM. The CDR3 is 15 residues long. Trimming pared 2 bases from V and 6 bases from J, leaving 14 bases between. CDR3 region: CASSLEVGTFNEQFF. In nucleotides, the CDR3 is TGTGCCAGCAGTTTAGAGGTGGGCACATTCAATGAGCAGTTCTTC.

The chain has TRBV28 and TRBJ2-1, with 7 bases lining up with TRBD1. This CDR3 is 15 amino acids long. Germline CDR1 and CDR2: MDHEN and SYDVKM. The V gene end was trimmed by 5 bases and the J gene end by 6 bases; junction bases not matched to a gene: 10. CDR3 protein: CASSQYLQGFNEQFF. CDR3 bases: TGTGCCAGCAGTCAATACCTACAGGGGTTCAATGAGCAGTTCTTC.